The sequence of this T cell receptor (beta chain) was determined in a study of cytomegalovirus exposure and HLA in healthy donors. The study, taken as a whole, reports: Most TCR sequences were seen very rarely across donors, but some public TCRs occurred in many.

A note on this clone: The antigen remains unidentified.

The study ran its PCR with 60 Vbeta and 13 Jbeta primers. Libraries were prepared by immunoSEQ multiplex PCR; TCRdb keeps only in-frame clonotypes and omits some of them. The table lists under 200,000 clones, 75% to 80% of them singletons. The sequence was collected from a woman in her thirties or forties in good health and CMV-seropositive. Specimen: PBMCs.

CDR3 nucleotide sequence: TGTGCCAGCAGCCCCGCGGGTAGCGGGGACACAGATACGCAGTATTTT. It is translated as CASSPAGSGDTDTQYF. The genes are TRBV12-1 and TRBJ2-3; the D call TRBD2 from the table was never checked on the DNA. TRBV12-1 is deemed a pseudogene. CDR3 length: 16 amino acids.